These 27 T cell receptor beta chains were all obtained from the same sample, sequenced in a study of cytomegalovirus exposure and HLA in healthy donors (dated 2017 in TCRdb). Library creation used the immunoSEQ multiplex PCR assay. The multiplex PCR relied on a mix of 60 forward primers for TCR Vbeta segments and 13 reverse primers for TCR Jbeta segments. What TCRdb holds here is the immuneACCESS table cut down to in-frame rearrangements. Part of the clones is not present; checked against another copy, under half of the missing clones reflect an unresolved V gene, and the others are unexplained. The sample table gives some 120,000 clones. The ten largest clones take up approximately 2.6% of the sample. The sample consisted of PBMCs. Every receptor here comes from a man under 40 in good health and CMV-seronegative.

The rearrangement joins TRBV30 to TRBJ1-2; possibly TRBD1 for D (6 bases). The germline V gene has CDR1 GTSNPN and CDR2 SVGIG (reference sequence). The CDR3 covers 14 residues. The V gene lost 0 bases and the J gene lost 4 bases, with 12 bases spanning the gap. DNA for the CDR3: TGTGCCTGGAGTGTACCCCCGGACAGCTATGGCTACACCTTC. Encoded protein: CAWSVPPDSYGYTF.

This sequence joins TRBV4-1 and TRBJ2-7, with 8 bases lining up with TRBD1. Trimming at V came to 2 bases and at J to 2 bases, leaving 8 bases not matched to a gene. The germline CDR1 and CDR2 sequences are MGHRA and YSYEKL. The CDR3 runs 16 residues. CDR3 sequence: CASSQPTGGQPYEQYF. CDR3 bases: TGCGCCAGCAGCCAACCCACAGGGGGTCAACCCTACGAGCAGTACTTC.

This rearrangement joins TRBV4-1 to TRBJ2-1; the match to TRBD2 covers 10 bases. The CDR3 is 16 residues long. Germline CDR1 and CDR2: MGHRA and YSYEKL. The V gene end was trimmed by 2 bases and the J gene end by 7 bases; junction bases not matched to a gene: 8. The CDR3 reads CASSQRTSGLTNEQFF. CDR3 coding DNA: TGCGCCAGCAGCCAACGGACTAGCGGTTTGACGAATGAGCAGTTCTTC.

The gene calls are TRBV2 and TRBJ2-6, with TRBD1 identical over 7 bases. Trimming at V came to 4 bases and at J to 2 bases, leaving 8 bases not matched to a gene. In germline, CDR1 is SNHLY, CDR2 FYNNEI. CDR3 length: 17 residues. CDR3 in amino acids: CASSGMRGPAGANVLTF. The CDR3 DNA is TGTGCCAGCAGTGGGATGAGGGGGCCCGCTGGGGCCAACGTCCTGACTTTC.

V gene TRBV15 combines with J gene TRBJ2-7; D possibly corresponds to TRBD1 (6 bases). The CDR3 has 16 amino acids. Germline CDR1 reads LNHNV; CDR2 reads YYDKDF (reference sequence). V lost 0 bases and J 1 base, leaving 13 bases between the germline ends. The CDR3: CATSREGATLSYEQYF. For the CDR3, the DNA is TGTGCCACCAGCAGAGAGGGGGCTACGCTTTCCTACGAGCAGTACTTC.

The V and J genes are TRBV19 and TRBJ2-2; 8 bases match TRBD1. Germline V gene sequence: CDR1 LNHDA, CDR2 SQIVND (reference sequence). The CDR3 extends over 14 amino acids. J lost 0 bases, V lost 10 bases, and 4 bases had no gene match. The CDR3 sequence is CATSGQANTGELFF. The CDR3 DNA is TGTGCCACTTCGGGACAGGCGAACACCGGGGAGCTGTTTTTT.

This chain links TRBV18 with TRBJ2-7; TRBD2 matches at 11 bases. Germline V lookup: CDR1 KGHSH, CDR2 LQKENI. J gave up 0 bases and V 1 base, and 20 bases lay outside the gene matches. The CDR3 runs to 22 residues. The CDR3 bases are TGTGCCAGCTCACCACTAATGTTGGGACTAGCGGCCAACCGTGGTGACTCCTACGAGCAGTACTTC. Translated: CASSPLMLGLAANRGDSYEQYF. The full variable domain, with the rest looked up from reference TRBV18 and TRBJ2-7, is NAGVMQNPRHLVRRRGQEARLRCSPMKGHSHVYWYRQLPEEGLKFMVYLQKENIIDESGMPKERFSAEFPKEGPSILRIQQVVRGDSAAYFCASSPLMLGLAANRGDSYEQYFGPGTRLTVT.

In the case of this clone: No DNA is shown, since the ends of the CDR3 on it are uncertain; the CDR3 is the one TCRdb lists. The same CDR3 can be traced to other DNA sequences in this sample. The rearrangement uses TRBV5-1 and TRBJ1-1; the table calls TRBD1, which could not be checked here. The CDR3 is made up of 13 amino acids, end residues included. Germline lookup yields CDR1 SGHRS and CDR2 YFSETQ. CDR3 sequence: CASSFGQGTEAFF.

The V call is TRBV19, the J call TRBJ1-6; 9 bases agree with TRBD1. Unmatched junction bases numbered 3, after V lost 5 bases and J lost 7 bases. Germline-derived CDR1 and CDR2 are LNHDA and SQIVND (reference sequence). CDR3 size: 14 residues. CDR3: CASSSGQGNSPLHF. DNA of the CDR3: TGTGCCAGTAGTTCCGGACAGGGGAATTCACCCCTCCACTTT.

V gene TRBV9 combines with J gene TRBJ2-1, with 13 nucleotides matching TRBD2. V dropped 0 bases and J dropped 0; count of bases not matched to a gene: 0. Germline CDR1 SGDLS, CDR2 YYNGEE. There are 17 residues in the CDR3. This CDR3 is CASSVGTSGSSYNEQFF. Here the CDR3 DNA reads TGTGCCAGCAGCGTAGGGACTAGCGGGAGCTCCTACAATGAGCAGTTCTTC.

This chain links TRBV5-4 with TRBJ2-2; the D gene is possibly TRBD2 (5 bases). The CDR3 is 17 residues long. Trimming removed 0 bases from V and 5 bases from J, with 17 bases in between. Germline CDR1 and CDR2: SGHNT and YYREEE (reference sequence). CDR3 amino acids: CASSLEPSGGRTGELFF. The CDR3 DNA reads TGTGCCAGCAGCTTGGAACCCAGCGGAGGACGGACCGGGGAGCTGTTTTTT.

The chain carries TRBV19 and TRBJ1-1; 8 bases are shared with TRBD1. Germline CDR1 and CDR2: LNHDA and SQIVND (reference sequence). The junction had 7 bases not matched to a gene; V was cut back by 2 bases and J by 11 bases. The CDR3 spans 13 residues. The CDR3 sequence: CASSISRTGNAFF. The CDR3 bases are TGTGCCAGTAGTATATCAAGGACAGGGAACGCTTTCTTT.

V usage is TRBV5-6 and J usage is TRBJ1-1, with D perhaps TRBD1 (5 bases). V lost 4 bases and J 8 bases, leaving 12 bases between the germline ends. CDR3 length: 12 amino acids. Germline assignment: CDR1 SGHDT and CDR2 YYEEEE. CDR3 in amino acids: CASSAAGREAFF. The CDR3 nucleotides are TGTGCCAGCAGCGCCGCGGGACGAGAAGCTTTCTTT.

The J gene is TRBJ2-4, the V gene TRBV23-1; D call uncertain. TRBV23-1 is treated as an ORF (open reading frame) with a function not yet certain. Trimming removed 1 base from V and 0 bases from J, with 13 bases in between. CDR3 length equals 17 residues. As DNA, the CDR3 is TGCGCCAGCAGTCAATATTACCAGGTACTAGCCAAAAACATTCAGTACTTC. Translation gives CASSQYYQVLAKNIQYF.

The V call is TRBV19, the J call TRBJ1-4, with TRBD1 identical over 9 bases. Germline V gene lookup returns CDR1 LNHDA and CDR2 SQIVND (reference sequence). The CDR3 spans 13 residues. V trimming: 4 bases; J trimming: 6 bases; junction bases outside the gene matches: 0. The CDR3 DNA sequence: TGTGCCAGTAGTAGGGACAGGGATGAAAAACTGTTTTTT. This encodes CASSRDRDEKLFF.

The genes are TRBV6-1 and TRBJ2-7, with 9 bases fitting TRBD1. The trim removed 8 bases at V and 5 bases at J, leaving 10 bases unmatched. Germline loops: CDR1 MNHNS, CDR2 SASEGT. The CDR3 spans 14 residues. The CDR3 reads CASRRRDRDDEQYF. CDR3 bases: TGTGCCAGCCGGCGCCGGGACAGGGACGACGAGCAGTACTTC.

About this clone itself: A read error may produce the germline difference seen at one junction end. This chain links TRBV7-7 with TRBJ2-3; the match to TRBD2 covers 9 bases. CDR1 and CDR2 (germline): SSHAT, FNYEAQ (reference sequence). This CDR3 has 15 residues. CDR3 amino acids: CASSPSGINTDTQYF. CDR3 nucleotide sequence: TGTGCTAGCAGCCCTAGCGGGATCAACACAGATACGCAGTATTTT. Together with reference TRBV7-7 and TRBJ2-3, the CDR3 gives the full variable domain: GAGVSQSPRYKVTKRGQDVTLRCDPISSHATLYWYQQALGQGPEFLTYFNYEAQPDKSGLPSDRFSAERPEGSISTLTIQRTEQRDSAMYRCASSPSGINTDTQYFGPGTRLTVL.

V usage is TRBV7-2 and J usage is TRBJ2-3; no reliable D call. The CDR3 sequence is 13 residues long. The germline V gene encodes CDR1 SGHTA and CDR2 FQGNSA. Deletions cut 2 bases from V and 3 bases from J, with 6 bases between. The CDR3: CASSLIGTDTQYF. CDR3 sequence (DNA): TGTGCCAGCAGCTTAATCGGGACAGATACGCAGTATTTT.

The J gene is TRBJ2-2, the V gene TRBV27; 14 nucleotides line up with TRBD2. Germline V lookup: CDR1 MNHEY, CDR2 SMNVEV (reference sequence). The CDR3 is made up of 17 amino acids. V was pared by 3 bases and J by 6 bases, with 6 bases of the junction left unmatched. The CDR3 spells CASSFFGTSGSSGELFF. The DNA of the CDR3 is TGTGCCAGCAGTTTTTTCGGGACTAGCGGGAGTTCCGGGGAGCTGTTTTTT.

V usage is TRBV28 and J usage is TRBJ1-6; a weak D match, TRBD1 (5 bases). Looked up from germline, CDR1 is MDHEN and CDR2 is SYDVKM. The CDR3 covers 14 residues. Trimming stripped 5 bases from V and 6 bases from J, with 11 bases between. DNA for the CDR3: TGTGCCAGCAGTCCCGGGACTTCTAATTCACCCCTCCACTTT. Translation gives CASSPGTSNSPLHF.

The CDR3 coding sequence is TGTGCCAGCAGCTTAATAGACAGGGGAGGGACCCAGTACTTC. Translating it yields CASSLIDRGGTQYF. The genes are TRBV7-3 and TRBJ2-5; 8 bases are a match to TRBD1. The CDR3 totals 14 residues. Germline V gene data show CDR1 as SGHTA and CDR2 as FQGTGA. After removal of 1 base from V and 7 bases from J, the junction contained 5 bases not matched to a gene. The full variable domain, rest sourced from reference TRBV7-3 and TRBJ2-5, is GAGVSQTPSNKVTEKGKYVELRCDPISGHTALYWYRQSLGQGPEFLIYFQGTGAADDSGLPNDRFFAVRPEGSVSTLKIQRTERGDSAVYLCASSLIDRGGTQYFGPGTRLLVL.

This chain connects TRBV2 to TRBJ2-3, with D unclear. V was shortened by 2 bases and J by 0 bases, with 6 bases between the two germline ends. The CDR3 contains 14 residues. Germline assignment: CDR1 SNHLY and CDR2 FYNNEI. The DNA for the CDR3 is TGTGCCAGCAGTGAACGCCGGAGCACAGATACGCAGTATTTT. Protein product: CASSERRSTDTQYF.

DNA for the CDR3: TGTGCCAGCAGCTTACTAGGAACAGATACGCAGTATTTT. It yields the protein CASSLLGTDTQYF. This chain links TRBV13 with TRBJ2-3; D gene ambiguous. The CDR3 totals 13 residues. Trimming pared 2 bases from V and 3 bases from J, leaving 6 bases between. Germline CDR1 reads PRHDT; CDR2 reads FYEKMQ (reference sequence).

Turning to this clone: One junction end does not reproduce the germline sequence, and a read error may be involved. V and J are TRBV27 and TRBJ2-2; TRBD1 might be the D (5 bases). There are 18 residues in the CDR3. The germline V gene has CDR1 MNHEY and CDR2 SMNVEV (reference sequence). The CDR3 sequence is CTSSLLTGNLLHTGELFF. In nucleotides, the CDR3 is TGTACCAGCAGTTTATTAACAGGCAATTTGTTACACACCGGGGAGCTGTTTTTT.

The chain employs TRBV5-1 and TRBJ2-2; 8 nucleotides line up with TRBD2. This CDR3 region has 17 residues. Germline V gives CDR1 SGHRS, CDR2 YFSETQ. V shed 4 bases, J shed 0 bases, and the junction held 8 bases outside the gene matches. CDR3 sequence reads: CASSPTSGPANTGELFF. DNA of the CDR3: TGCGCCAGCAGCCCTACTAGCGGACCAGCGAACACCGGGGAGCTGTTTTTT.

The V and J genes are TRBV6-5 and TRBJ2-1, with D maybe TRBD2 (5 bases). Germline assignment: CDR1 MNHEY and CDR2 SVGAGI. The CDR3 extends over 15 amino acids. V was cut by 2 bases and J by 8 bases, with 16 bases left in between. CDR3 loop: CASSYPAAGLHEQFF. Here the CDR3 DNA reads TGTGCCAGCAGTTACCCAGCGGCAGGCCTTCATGAGCAGTTCTTC.

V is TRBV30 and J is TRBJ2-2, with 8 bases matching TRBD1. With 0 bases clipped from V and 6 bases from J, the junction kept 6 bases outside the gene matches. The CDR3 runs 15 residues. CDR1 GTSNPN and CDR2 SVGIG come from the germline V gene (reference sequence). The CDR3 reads CAWSVLGRGPGELFF. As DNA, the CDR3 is TGTGCCTGGAGTGTGTTGGGCAGGGGGCCCGGGGAGCTGTTTTTT. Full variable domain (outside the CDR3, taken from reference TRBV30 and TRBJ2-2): SQTIHQWPATLVQPVGSPLSLECTVEGTSNPNLYWYRQAAGRGLQLLFYSVGIGQISSEVPQNLSASRPQDRQFILSSKKLLLSDSGFYLCAWSVLGRGPGELFFGEGSRLTVL.